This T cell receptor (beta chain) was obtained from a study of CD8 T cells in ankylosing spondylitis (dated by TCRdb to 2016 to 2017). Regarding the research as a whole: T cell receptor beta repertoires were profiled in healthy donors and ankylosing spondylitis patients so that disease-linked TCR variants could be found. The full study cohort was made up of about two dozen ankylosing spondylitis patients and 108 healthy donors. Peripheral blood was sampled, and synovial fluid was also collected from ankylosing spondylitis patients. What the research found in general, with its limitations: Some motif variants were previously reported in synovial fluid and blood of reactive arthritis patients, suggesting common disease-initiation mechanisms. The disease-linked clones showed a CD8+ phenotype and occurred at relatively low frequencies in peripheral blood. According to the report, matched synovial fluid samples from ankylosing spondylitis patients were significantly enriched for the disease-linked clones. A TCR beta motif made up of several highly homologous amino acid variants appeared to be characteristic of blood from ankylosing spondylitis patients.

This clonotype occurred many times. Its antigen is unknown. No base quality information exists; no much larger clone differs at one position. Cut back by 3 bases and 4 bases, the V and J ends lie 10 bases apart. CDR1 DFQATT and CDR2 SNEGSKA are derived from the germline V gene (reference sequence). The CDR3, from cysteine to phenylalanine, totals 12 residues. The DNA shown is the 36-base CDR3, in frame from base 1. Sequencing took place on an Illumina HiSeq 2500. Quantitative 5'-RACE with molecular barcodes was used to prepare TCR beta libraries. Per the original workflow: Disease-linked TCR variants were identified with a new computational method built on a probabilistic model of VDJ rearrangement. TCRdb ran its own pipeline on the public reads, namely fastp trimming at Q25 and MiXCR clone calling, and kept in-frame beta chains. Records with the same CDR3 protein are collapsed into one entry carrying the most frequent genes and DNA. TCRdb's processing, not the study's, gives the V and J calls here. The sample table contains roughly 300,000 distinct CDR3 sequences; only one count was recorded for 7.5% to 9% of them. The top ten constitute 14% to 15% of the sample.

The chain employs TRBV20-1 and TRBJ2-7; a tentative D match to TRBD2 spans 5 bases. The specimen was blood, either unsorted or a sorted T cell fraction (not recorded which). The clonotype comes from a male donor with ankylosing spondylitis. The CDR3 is CSASLALYEQYF. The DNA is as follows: TGCAGTGCTAGCCTAGCTCTGTACGAGCAGTACTTC.